These T cell receptor beta chains were read from a single sample in a study of cytomegalovirus exposure and HLA in healthy donors. Libraries were prepared by immunoSEQ multiplex PCR; TCRdb keeps only in-frame clonotypes and omits some of them. The table records 160,000 or so clones, 70% to 85% of them present only once. The source material was PBMCs. These receptors all stem from a woman aged 45-65 years in good health and CMV-seropositive. The CDR3 runs from the conserved cysteine through the conserved F or W. Each record gives: V gene, clone size, D gene, J gene, CDR3 DNA, CDR3 protein. A D gene is named only where the DNA matches it firmly. Only part of the rows carry a size: once, few, many, or a class if the clone is expanded.

TRBV4-3,NA,NA,TRBJ2-7,TGCGCCAGCAGCCAAGGGGCAGACTCCTACGAGCAGTACTTC,CASSQGADSYEQYF
TRBV27,NA,NA,TRBJ2-7,TGTGCCAGCAGTTTAGGGGGGACCCTAGGAGGCGAGCAGTACTTC,CASSLGGTLGGEQYF
TRBV14,NA,NA,TRBJ2-7,TGTGCCAGCAGCCAAGCCTCATTCGAGCAGTACTTC,CASSQASFEQYF
TRBV4-1,NA,TRBD1,TRBJ1-5,TGCGCCAGCAGCCAATCGACAGGGACGGGTCAGCCCCAGCATTTT,CASSQSTGTGQPQHF
TRBV11-2,NA,TRBD1,TRBJ1-1,TGTGCCAGCAGCGGAATGCACAGGGGCGCCACTGAAGCTTTCTTT,CASSGMHRGATEAFF
TRBV10-3,NA,TRBD1,TRBJ1-2,TGTGCCACCCGGGGACAGGCCTATGGCTACACCTTC,CATRGQAYGYTF
TRBV13,NA,TRBD2,TRBJ2-7,TGTGCCAGCAGCTTATCGGCGGGGGGAGGTAAAGAGCAGTACTTC,CASSLSAGGGKEQYF
TRBV5-8,NA,TRBD1,TRBJ1-5,TGTGCCAGCAGGCTGTGGGACAGGGGATTTTATAGCAATCAGCCCCAGCATTTT,CASRLWDRGFYSNQPQHF
TRBV11-2,NA,TRBD2,TRBJ2-7,TGTGCCAGCAGCCCCCGGACTAGCGGGGGGGCTGGCAAGCAGTACTTC,CASSPRTSGGAGKQYF
TRBV5-6,NA,NA,TRBJ2-7,TGTGCCAGCAGCCGACTCGACCTTGATGAGCAGTACTTC,CASSRLDLDEQYF
TRBV27,NA,NA,TRBJ1-1,TGTGCCAGCAGTTTATCTCGACAGATGAACACTGAAGCTTTCTTT,CASSLSRQMNTEAFF
TRBV15,few,NA,TRBJ2-7,TGTGCCACCAGCAGAGCCCAGGGTTCTTACTACGAGCAGTACTTC,CATSRAQGSYYEQYF
TRBV7-9,NA,NA,TRBJ2-2,TGTGCCAGCAAATATGCCGGGGAGCTGTTTTTT,CASKYAGELFF
TRBV2,few,NA,TRBJ2-2,TGTGCCAGCAGTGAAATATCCTCGAACACCGGGGAGCTGTTTTTT,CASSEISSNTGELFF
TRBV29-1,NA,TRBD1,TRBJ2-2,TGCAGCGTTGAAGCACCGGGGACAGGGGGTACCGTCACCGGGGAGCTGTTTTTT,CSVEAPGTGGTVTGELFF
TRBV25-1,NA,TRBD2,TRBJ2-1,TGTGCCAGCAGTATACTAGCGGGGGGACGGGAGCAGTTCTTC,CASSILAGGREQFF
TRBV27,NA,NA,TRBJ1-5,TGTGCCAGCAGTTTTCGGGGAAATAGCAATCAGCCCCAGCATTTT,CASSFRGNSNQPQHF
TRBV9,NA,NA,TRBJ2-2,TGTGCCAGCGGTCTAGGGGTGGGCACCGGGGAGCTGTTTTTT,CASGLGVGTGELFF
TRBV7-2,NA,NA,TRBJ1-2,TGTGCCAGCAGCCGGGACACCCCCCGCTATGGCTACACCTTC,CASSRDTPRYGYTF
TRBV4-1,once,NA,TRBJ1-5,TGCGCCAGCAGCCAAGATCCGCAGGGTAGTCAGCCCCAGCATTTT,CASSQDPQGSQPQHF
TRBV6-5,once,NA,TRBJ1-5,TGTGCCAGCAGTCCCGACGGGGTATCTAATCAGCCCCAGCATTTT,CASSPDGVSNQPQHF
TRBV4-1,once,NA,TRBJ2-7,TGCGCCAGCAGCCAAGAGGGTGACAGGAGGTCCTACGAGCAGTACTTC,CASSQEGDRRSYEQYF
TRBV9,NA,NA,TRBJ1-5,TGTGCCAGCAGCGTAGGAGGTTATAGCAATCAACCCCAGCATTTT,CASSVGGYSNQPQHF
TRBV6-5,NA,NA,TRBJ1-2,TGTGCCAGCAGAAACAGGGATGTCTATGGCTACACCTTC,CASRNRDVYGYTF
TRBV7-2,NA,TRBD1,TRBJ2-2,TGTGCCAGCAGCCCCCCCACCGACAGGGGTTATACCGGGGAGCTGTTTTTT,CASSPPTDRGYTGELFF
TRBV30,NA,NA,TRBJ2-7,TGTGCCTGGAGCATAGGGCAGGGGATCCCCTACGAGCAGTACTTC,CAWSIGQGIPYEQYF
TRBV6-6,NA,NA,TRBJ2-2,TGTGCCAGCATAAAGAACACCGGGGAGCTGTTTTTT,CASIKNTGELFF
TRBV14,NA,TRBD1,TRBJ1-1,TGTGCCAGCAGCGGACAGGGGGTCTCGGCGAACACTGAAGCTTTCTTT,CASSGQGVSANTEAFF
TRBV11-2,NA,NA,TRBJ2-3,TGTGCCAGCAGCTTACGAGGATGGCAGTATTTT,CASSLRGWQYF